Listed below are T cell receptor beta chains from one sample, sequenced in a study of PD-L1 blockade in urothelial cancer. The protocol was immunoSEQ multiplex PCR, while the TCRdb copy is restricted to in-frame clones and leaves out a portion. This sample has roughly 48,000 clones, with approximately 84% found just once. This specimen consisted of PBMCs, obtained around atezolizumab (anti-PD-L1) treatment. The receptors stem from a man aged 35 to 55 with urothelial cancer. Each CDR3 is given with its conserved first and last residue. D genes are given only for firm matches. The size field is filled for only some rows; it gives once, few, many or a size class.

>TRBV23-1|TRBJ1-2|.|few
CASSQPRTYGYTF
TGCGCCAGCAGTCAACCTAGAACTTATGGCTACACCTTC
>TRBV2|TRBJ2-7|.|.
CASSVRPLLSYEQYF
TGTGCCAGCAGTGTTCGGCCGTTACTATCCTACGAGCAGTACTTC
>TRBV30|TRBJ1-1|.|.
CAWSVGAANTEAFF
TGTGCCTGGAGTGTGGGGGCCGCGAACACTGAAGCTTTCTTT
>TRBV9|TRBJ2-1|.|.
CASSPDSRNEQFF
TGTGCCAGCAGCCCGGACAGTCGTAATGAGCAGTTCTTC
>TRBV5-1|TRBJ1-5|TRBD1|.
CASSLGTGGQPQHF
TGCGCCAGCAGCTTAGGGACAGGAGGGCAGCCCCAGCATTTT
>TRBV9|TRBJ2-7|.|.
CASSVGGVPDLLPYEQYF
TGTGCCAGCAGCGTAGGGGGGGTACCCGATCTTCTTCCCTACGAGCAGTACTTC
>TRBV27|TRBJ2-5|.|.
CASSSRLQETQYF
TGTGCCAGCAGTTCGCGGTTACAAGAGACCCAGTACTTC
>TRBV5-1|TRBJ2-2|.|.
CASSLQGNTGELFF
TGCGCCAGCAGCTTACAGGGGAACACCGGGGAGCTGTTTTTT
>TRBV19|TRBJ2-7|.|.
CASSIDLRQGRAYEQYF
TGTGCCAGTAGTATAGATCTGAGGCAGGGGCGCGCCTACGAGCAGTACTTC
>TRBV4-1|TRBJ2-5|TRBD1|.
CASSLTGLKETQYF
TGCGCCAGCAGCCTGACAGGGCTTAAAGAGACCCAGTACTTC
>TRBV5-1|TRBJ2-2|TRBD1|.
CASNRGNTGELFF
TGCGCCAGCAACAGGGGGAACACCGGGGAGCTGTTTTTT
>TRBV7-2|TRBJ2-2|.|.
CASSLADTGNGELFF
TGTGCCAGCAGCTTAGCGGATACGGGGAACGGGGAGCTGTTTTTT
>TRBV27|TRBJ2-7|.|.
CASSLTGKEQYF
TGTGCCAGCAGTTTAACAGGAAAGGAGCAGTACTTC
>TRBV19|TRBJ2-5|.|once
CASSIDLSGVETQYF
TGTGCCAGTAGTATAGATCTCTCGGGAGTAGAGACCCAGTACTTC
>TRBV7-9|TRBJ1-1|.|.
CASSLEAQNTEAFF
TGTGCCAGCAGCTTAGAAGCTCAGAACACTGAAGCTTTCTTT
>TRBV5-4|TRBJ2-7|.|.
CASSSYRAHEQYF
TGTGCCAGCAGCTCCTACAGGGCCCACGAGCAGTACTTC
>TRBV9|TRBJ1-1|.|.
CASSARQNTEAFF
TGTGCCAGCAGCGCAAGACAGAACACTGAAGCTTTCTTT
>TRBV28|TRBJ1-4|.|.
CASSTKGGVKEKLFF
TGTGCCAGCAGTACAAAAGGAGGGGTAAAAGAAAAACTGTTTTTT
>TRBV11-1|TRBJ1-3|.|.
CASSSLQGAVGNTIYF
TGTGCCAGCAGCTCACTACAGGGTGCGGTTGGAAACACCATATATTTT
>TRBV27|TRBJ2-1|TRBD2|.
CASRPGLAIRRSSYNEQFF
TGTGCCAGCAGGCCGGGACTAGCGATTAGGAGGAGCTCCTACAATGAGCAGTTCTTC
>TRBV28|TRBJ1-1|.|.
CASSLDQGLGTEAFF
TGTGCCAGCAGCCTCGACCAGGGGCTAGGGACTGAAGCTTTCTTT
>TRBV5-1|TRBJ2-5|TRBD2|.
CASSLPGLAGAGETQYF
TGCGCCAGCAGCTTGCCGGGACTAGCGGGAGCGGGAGAGACCCAGTACTTC
>TRBV5-1|TRBJ2-1|TRBD2|few
CASCGTSGAYNEQFF
TGCGCCAGCTGCGGGACTAGCGGGGCCTACAATGAGCAGTTCTTC
>TRBV29-1|TRBJ1-1|TRBD1|.
CSVEKRQGAEAFF
TGCAGCGTTGAGAAGAGACAGGGCGCTGAAGCTTTCTTT
>TRBV6-1|TRBJ2-3|.|.
CASSHSDTQYF
TGTGCCAGCTCCCATTCAGATACGCAGTATTTT
>TRBV5-1|TRBJ2-2|.|.
CASSFSGSSTGELFF
TGCGCCAGCAGCTTTTCCGGTAGTAGCACCGGGGAGCTGTTTTTT
>TRBV19|TRBJ2-1|.|.
CASSIPPYYNEQFF
TGTGCCAGTAGTATTCCACCCTACTACAATGAGCAGTTCTTC
>TRBV5-1|TRBJ2-1|.|.
CASSLAAGRNEQFF
TGCGCCAGCAGCTTGGCGGCAGGGAGGAATGAGCAGTTCTTC
>TRBV4-2|TRBJ2-1|.|.
CASSQGGRDTEQFF
TGTGCCAGCAGCCAAGGTGGACGGGATACTGAGCAGTTCTTC
>TRBV19|TRBJ2-3|TRBD2|.
CASSTGTSGIGGTQYF
TGTGCCAGTAGTACCGGGACTAGCGGGATTGGGGGGACGCAGTATTTT
>TRBV9|TRBJ2-7|TRBD1|.
CASSGATGSLGYEQYF
TGTGCCAGCAGCGGAGCGACAGGGTCATTGGGATACGAGCAGTACTTC
>TRBV2|TRBJ1-4|.|.
CASKIGGALVSNEKLFF
TGTGCCAGCAAGATCGGGGGGGCTCTGGTCTCTAATGAAAAACTGTTTTTT
>TRBV7-9|TRBJ1-4|TRBD1|.
CASSRQGARGEKLFF
TGTGCCAGCAGCAGACAGGGGGCACGAGGGGAAAAACTGTTTTTT
>TRBV27|TRBJ2-5|TRBD1|.
CASRRETGVNQETQYF
TGTGCCAGCAGAAGAGAGACAGGGGTAAACCAAGAGACCCAGTACTTC
>TRBV28|TRBJ1-5|TRBD1|.
CASTGDRIQPQHF
TGTGCCAGCACCGGGGACAGAATTCAGCCCCAGCATTTT
>TRBV7-2|TRBJ2-7|TRBD1|.
CASSSPRDRAVDEQYF
TGTGCCAGCAGCTCCCCCCGTGACAGGGCGGTCGACGAGCAGTACTTC
>TRBV6-6|TRBJ2-1|.|.
CASSYVGEVEQFF
TGTGCCAGCAGTTACGTCGGGGAGGTTGAGCAGTTCTTC
>TRBV11-2|TRBJ1-2|.|few
CASTFSPQGYTF
TGTGCCAGCACCTTTTCCCCTCAGGGCTACACCTTC
>TRBV9|TRBJ2-7|.|.
CASSPTQGQAYEQYF
TGTGCCAGCAGTCCTACCCAGGGGCAGGCTTACGAGCAGTACTTC
>TRBV5-1|TRBJ2-1|TRBD2|.
CASRWGGQGGKNEQFF
TGCGCCAGCAGATGGGGCGGGCAGGGAGGGAAGAATGAGCAGTTCTTC
>TRBV19|TRBJ2-5|TRBD2|.
CATRGGASGQETQYF
TGTGCCACCCGGGGAGGTGCTAGCGGACAAGAGACCCAGTACTTC
>TRBV9|TRBJ2-5|TRBD2|.
CASSVGGSGGITQYF
TGTGCCAGCAGCGTAGGGGGTAGCGGGGGAATAACCCAGTACTTC
>TRBV5-1|TRBJ2-5|TRBD1|.
CASSLTGAGETQYF
TGCGCCAGCAGCTTGACAGGGGCAGGGGAGACCCAGTACTTC
>TRBV19|TRBJ2-7|TRBD2|once
CASKGLADNYEQYF
TGTGCCAGTAAGGGACTAGCGGATAACTACGAGCAGTACTTC
>TRBV2|TRBJ2-7|TRBD1|.
CASSGDRAPYEQYF
TGTGCCAGCAGTGGAGACAGGGCACCCTACGAGCAGTACTTC
>TRBV15|TRBJ2-1|TRBD2|once
CATSSSSGFYNEQFF
TGTGCCACCAGCTCCTCTAGCGGGTTCTACAATGAGCAGTTCTTC
>TRBV9|TRBJ2-3|TRBD2|.
CASSSGPSGVTDTQYF
TGTGCCAGCAGCTCGGGTCCTAGCGGGGTTACAGATACGCAGTATTTT
>TRBV15|TRBJ1-2|.|.
CATSREAGEGYGYTF
TGTGCCACCAGCAGAGAAGCAGGGGAGGGCTATGGCTACACCTTC
>TRBV9|TRBJ2-2|.|.
CASSETVGATGELFF
TGTGCCAGCAGCGAGACAGTAGGAGCCACCGGGGAGCTGTTTTTT